These 13 T cell receptor beta chains share one sample of origin, sequenced in a study of blood T cell repertoires in COVID-19. Clones were read by immunoSEQ multiplex PCR, and TCRdb kept only the in-frame ones, dropping some. Here the sample spans approximately 61,000 clones, about 91% being singletons. Sequencing used peripheral blood. The receptors originated from a woman aged 80 or older with active COVID-19.

V and J are TRBV7-2 and TRBJ2-7, with 10 bases aligning to TRBD1. The germline V gene has CDR1 SGHTA and CDR2 FQGNSA. Trimming took 8 bases from V and 6 from J; bases not matched to a gene: 10. The CDR3 consists of 14 residues. The CDR3 DNA follows: TGTGCCAGCCTCCGGGACAGGGGTCCAGGCGAGCAGTACTTC. Translated, it gives CASLRDRGPGEQYF.

This clone occurred once. One end of the junction varies from germline; a read error may be responsible. The sample holds other DNA sequences that translate to the same CDR3. V gene TRBV7-8 combines with J gene TRBJ2-3; possible D gene TRBD2, 7 bases. From germline, CDR1 is SGHVS and CDR2 FQNEAQ. This CDR3 has 15 amino acids. CDR3 residues: CACSFGGGGTDTQYF. As DNA, the CDR3 is TGTGCCTGCAGCTTTGGGGGGGGCGGCACAGATACGCAGTATTTT.

The chain joins TRBV5-4 to TRBJ2-7, with 7 bases lining up with TRBD2. The CDR3 totals 15 residues. V shed 5 bases, J shed 7 bases, and the junction held 15 bases outside the gene matches. The germline CDR1 and CDR2 sequences are SGHNT and YYREEE (reference sequence). The CDR3 coding sequence is TGTGCCAGCAGTTCCCCGGGACTACCCGACGGGGAGCAGTACTTC. This sequence encodes CASSSPGLPDGEQYF.

The V gene is TRBV27, the J gene TRBJ2-3; 7 nucleotides match TRBD1. The V segment lost 6 bases and the J segment 2 bases; nucleotides outside the gene matches: 8. CDR3 length: 15 residues. Germline V CDR1 and CDR2: MNHEY, SMNVEV (reference sequence). CDR3 nucleotides: TGTGCCAGCAGGCCGAGGGGGCGGATCACAGATACGCAGTATTTT. Its protein is CASRPRGRITDTQYF.

The rearrangement links TRBV25-1 to TRBJ1-2, with D maybe TRBD1 (5 bases). Germline V gene lookup returns CDR1 MGHDK and CDR2 SYGVNS. The V and J ends lost 3 bases and 6 bases respectively, with 17 bases between them. CDR3 length: 15 amino acids. The CDR3 is CASSDEAGSMNGYTF. The CDR3 DNA reads TGTGCCAGCAGTGATGAGGCAGGGTCTATGAATGGCTACACCTTC.

The J gene is TRBJ1-1, the V gene TRBV7-2; D might be TRBD1 (5 bases). Germline V gene lookup returns CDR1 SGHTA and CDR2 FQGNSA. Trimming removed 5 bases from V and 1 base from J, with 8 bases in between. The CDR3 runs 13 residues. In DNA form, the CDR3 reads TGTGCCAGCAGCACTACAGGGAACACTGAAGCTTTCTTT. Residues: CASSTTGNTEAFF. Together with reference TRBV7-2 and TRBJ1-1, the CDR3 gives the full variable domain: GAGVSQSPSNKVTEKGKDVELRCDPISGHTALYWYRQSLGQGLEFLIYFQGNSAPDKSGLPSDRFSAERTGGSVSTLTIQRTQQEDSAVYLCASSTTGNTEAFFGQGTRLTVV.

This chain joins TRBV3-1 (or the pseudogene TRBV3-2) and TRBJ2-3; tentatively, D is TRBD2 (5 bases). CDR1 and CDR2 (germline): LGHDT, YNNKEL (reference sequence). V dropped 2 bases and J dropped 6 bases, with 6 bases sitting between them. CDR3 size: 12 residues. The CDR3 region is CASSQLADTQYF. CDR3 in DNA: TGTGCCAGCAGCCAATTAGCGGATACGCAGTATTTT.

This chain uses TRBV6-5 with TRBJ2-5; 8 bases match TRBD2. J lost 4 bases, V lost 6 bases, and 10 bases had no gene match. Germline CDR1 and CDR2: MNHEY and SVGAGI. The CDR3 contains 15 residues. CDR3 nucleotides: TGTGCCAGCAGCCGCGGGGGGCAGATCCGAGAGACCCAGTACTTC. The encoded protein is CASSRGGQIRETQYF.

In this sample, this clone turned up once. The chain joins TRBV5-1 to TRBJ1-1; 10 bases line up with TRBD1. From germline, CDR1 is SGHRS and CDR2 YFSETQ. V was clipped by 5 bases and J by 3 bases; unmatched bases: 4. There are 14 residues in the CDR3. CDR3 coding DNA: TGCGCCAGCAGACCCGGGACAGGGGACACTGAAGCTTTCTTT. It is translated as CASRPGTGDTEAFF.

A single count supports this clone. The gene calls are TRBV7-6 and TRBJ2-5; 7 bases fit TRBD2. V lost 5 bases, J lost 5 bases, and 8 bases stayed unmatched. This CDR3 has 14 amino acids. CDR1 is SGHVS and CDR2 is FNYEAQ in the germline V gene. CDR3: CASSPTGGKETQYF. The CDR3 nucleotides read TGTGCCAGCAGCCCGACCGGGGGGAAGGAGACCCAGTACTTC.

V usage is TRBV6-5 and J usage is TRBJ1-4; D is undetermined. Germline V gene sequence: CDR1 MNHEY, CDR2 SVGAGI. The CDR3 consists of 14 residues. Trimming took off 6 bases at V and 2 bases at J, with 10 bases between the two ends. CDR3 sequence (DNA): TGTGCCAGCAGGACCCAGAGGACTAATGAAAAACTGTTTTTT. Translated: CASRTQRTNEKLFF.

The chain links TRBV7-9 to TRBJ1-6, with 9 bases aligning to TRBD1. V was pared by 3 bases and J by 4 bases, with 4 bases of the junction left unmatched. The germline V gene has CDR1 SEHNR and CDR2 FQNEAQ (reference sequence). This CDR3 has 16 residues. The CDR3: CASSLGGTGYNSPLHF. In DNA, the CDR3 is TGTGCCAGCAGCTTGGGGGGGACAGGGTATAATTCACCCCTCCACTTT.

The chain uses TRBV15 and TRBJ2-1; 9 nucleotides agree with TRBD2. The junction had 4 bases not matched to a gene; V was cut back by 0 bases and J by 4 bases. CDR3 length: 16 amino acids. Looked up from germline, CDR1 is LNHNV and CDR2 is YYDKDF (reference sequence). DNA of the CDR3: TGTGCCACCAGCAGAGAGGGACTAGCCTTATACAATGAGCAGTTCTTC. Amino acid sequence: CATSREGLALYNEQFF.